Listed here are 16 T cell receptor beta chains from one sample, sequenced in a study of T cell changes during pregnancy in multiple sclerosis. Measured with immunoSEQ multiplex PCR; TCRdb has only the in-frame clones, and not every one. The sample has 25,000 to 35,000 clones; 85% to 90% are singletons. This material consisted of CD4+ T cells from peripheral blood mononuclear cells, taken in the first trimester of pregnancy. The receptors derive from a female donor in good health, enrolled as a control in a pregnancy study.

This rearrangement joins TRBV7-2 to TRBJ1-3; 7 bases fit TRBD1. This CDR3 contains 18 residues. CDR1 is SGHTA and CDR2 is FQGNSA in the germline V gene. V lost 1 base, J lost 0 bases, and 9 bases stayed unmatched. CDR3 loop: CASSLVYGRGFSGNTIYF. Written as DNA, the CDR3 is TGTGCCAGCAGCTTAGTGTACGGCAGGGGGTTCTCTGGAAACACCATATATTTT.

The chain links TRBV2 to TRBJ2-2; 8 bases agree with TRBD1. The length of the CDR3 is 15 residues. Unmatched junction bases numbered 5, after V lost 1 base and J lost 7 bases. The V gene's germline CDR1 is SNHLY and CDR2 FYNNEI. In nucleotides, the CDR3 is TGTGCCAGCAGTGAAGAAACGACAGGGGTCGGGGAGCTGTTTTTT. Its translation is CASSEETTGVGELFF.

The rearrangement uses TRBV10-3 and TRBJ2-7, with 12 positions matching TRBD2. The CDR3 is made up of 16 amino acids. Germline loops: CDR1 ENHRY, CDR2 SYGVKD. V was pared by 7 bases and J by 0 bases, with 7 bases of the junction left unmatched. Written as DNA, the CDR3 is TGTGCCATCACCGATGGACTAGCGGGGAGCTCCTACGAGCAGTACTTC. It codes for CAITDGLAGSSYEQYF.

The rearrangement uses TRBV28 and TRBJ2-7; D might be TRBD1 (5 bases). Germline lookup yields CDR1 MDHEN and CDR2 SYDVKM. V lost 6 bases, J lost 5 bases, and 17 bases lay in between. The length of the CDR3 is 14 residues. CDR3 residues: CASSGQGRFNEQYF. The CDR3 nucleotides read TGTGCCAGCAGCGGCCAGGGCCGGTTTAACGAGCAGTACTTC.

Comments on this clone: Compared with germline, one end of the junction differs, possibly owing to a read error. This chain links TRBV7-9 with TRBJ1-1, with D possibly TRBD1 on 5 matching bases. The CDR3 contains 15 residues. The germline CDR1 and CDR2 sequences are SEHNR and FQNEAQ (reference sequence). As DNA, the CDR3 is TGTGCCAGCACCTTAGAAAAGCAGGGAAGGACTGAAGCTTTCTTT. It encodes CASTLEKQGRTEAFF. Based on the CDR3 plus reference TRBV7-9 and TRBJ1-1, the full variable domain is DTGVSQNPRHKITKRGQNVTFRCDPISEHNRLYWYRQTLGQGPEFLTYFQNEAQLEKSRLLSDRFSAERPKGSFSTLEIQRTEQGDSAMYLCASTLEKQGRTEAFFGQGTRLTVV.

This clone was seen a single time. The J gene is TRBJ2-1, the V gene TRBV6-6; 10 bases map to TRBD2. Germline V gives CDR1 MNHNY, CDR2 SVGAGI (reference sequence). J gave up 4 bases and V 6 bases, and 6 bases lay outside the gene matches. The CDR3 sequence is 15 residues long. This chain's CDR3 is CASRSSTSGYNEQFF. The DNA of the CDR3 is TGTGCCAGCAGATCCTCGACTAGCGGGTACAATGAGCAGTTCTTC.

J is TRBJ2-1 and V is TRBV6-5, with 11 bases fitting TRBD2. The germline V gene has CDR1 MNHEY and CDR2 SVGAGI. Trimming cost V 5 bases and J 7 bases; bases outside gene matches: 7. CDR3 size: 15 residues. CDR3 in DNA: TGTGCCAGCAGTCCGTATAGCGGGGGGGCGAATGAGCAGTTCTTC. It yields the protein CASSPYSGGANEQFF.

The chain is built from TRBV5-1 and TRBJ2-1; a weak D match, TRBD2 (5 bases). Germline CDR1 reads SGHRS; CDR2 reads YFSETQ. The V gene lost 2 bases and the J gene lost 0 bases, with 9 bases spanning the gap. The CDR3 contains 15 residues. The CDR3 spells CASSLSGSSYNEQFF. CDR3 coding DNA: TGCGCCAGCAGCTTATCGGGGAGCTCCTACAATGAGCAGTTCTTC.

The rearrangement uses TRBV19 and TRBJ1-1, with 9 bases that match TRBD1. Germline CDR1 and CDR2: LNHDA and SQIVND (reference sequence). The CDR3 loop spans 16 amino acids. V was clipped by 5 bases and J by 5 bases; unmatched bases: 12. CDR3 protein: CASSLYQDRGFTEAFF. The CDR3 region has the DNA TGTGCCAGTAGTCTCTACCAGGACAGGGGATTTACTGAAGCTTTCTTT.

The chain's CDR3 is CASSPLRGRGTQYF. The CDR3 DNA reads TGTGCCAGCAGTCCTTTGCGTGGGAGGGGGACCCAGTACTTC. The rearrangement uses TRBV28 and TRBJ2-5, with 7 positions matching TRBD2. In germline, CDR1 is MDHEN, CDR2 SYDVKM. The CDR3 sequence is 14 residues long. The trim removed 5 bases at V and 7 bases at J, leaving 10 bases unmatched.

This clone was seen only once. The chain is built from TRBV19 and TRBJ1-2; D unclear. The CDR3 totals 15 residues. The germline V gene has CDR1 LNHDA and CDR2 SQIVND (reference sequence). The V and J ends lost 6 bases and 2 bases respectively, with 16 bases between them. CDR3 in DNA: TGTGCCAGTAGCTCCCCAATCGGGTGGAACTATGGCTACACCTTC. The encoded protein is CASSSPIGWNYGYTF.

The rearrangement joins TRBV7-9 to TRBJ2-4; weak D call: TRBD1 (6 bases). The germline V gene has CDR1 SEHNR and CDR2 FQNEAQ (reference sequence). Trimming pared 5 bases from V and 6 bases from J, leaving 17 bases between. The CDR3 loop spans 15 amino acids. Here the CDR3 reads CASSLPRDKGNIQYF. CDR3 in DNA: TGTGCCAGCAGCCTACCTCGGGACAAAGGAAACATTCAGTACTTC.

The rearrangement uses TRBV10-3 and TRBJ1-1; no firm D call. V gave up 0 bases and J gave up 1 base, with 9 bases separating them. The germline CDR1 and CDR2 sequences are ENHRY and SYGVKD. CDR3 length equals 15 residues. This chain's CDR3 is CAISESSRGNTEAFF. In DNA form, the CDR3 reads TGTGCCATCAGTGAGTCGAGTCGGGGGAACACTGAAGCTTTCTTT.

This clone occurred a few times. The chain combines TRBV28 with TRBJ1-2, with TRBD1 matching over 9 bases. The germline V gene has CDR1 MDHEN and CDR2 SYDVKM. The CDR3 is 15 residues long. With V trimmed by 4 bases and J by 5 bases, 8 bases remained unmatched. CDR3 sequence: CASSSQRQGGYGYTF. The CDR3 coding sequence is TGTGCCAGCAGTTCCCAAAGACAGGGGGGGTATGGCTACACCTTC.

This CDR3 is CASTPSLLAGGSYEQYF. In DNA, the CDR3 is TGCGCCAGCACCCCTTCCCTCTTAGCGGGGGGCTCCTACGAGCAGTACTTC. The chain is built from TRBV5-1 and TRBJ2-7, with TRBD2 identical over 10 bases. Germline lookup yields CDR1 SGHRS and CDR2 YFSETQ. This CDR3 contains 17 residues. J gave up 0 bases and V 6 bases, and 12 bases lay outside the gene matches.

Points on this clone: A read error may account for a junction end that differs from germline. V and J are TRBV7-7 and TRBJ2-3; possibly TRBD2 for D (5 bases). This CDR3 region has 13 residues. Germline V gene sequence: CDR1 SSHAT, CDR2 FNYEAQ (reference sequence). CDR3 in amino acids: CASSLAGADTQYF. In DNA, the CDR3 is TGTGCTAGCAGCTTAGCCGGGGCAGATACGCAGTATTTT.